This T cell receptor beta chain appears in the sequencing data of a study of blood T cell repertoires in COVID-19. Using immunoSEQ multiplex PCR, the repertoire was profiled, and TCRdb retains in-frame clones only, with some absent. Found here are under 300,000 clones, roughly four fifths of them singletons; the top ten hold over 12%. In its sample, this clone was seen once. The sequence derives from a man in his forties or fifties who had recovered from COVID-19. The sample consisted of PBMCs or T cells enriched from blood (not recorded which).

Here the CDR3 DNA reads TGTGCCAGTAGTATTTCTAGCGGGGGTCGCACAGATACGCAGTATTTT. It yields the protein CASSISSGGRTDTQYF. The chain combines TRBV19 with TRBJ2-3, with 10 nucleotides matching TRBD2. This CDR3 has 16 residues. The V and J ends lost 3 bases and 1 base, in that order; junction bases with no gene match: 4. Germline CDR1 reads LNHDA; CDR2 reads SQIVND (reference sequence). The full variable domain, in which reference TRBV19 and TRBJ2-3 provide the parts outside the CDR3, is DGGITQSPKYLFRKEGQNVTLSCEQNLNHDAMYWYRQDPGQGLRLIYYSQIVNDFQKGDIAEGYSVSREKKESFPLTVTSAQKNPTAFYLCASSISSGGRTDTQYFGPGTRLTVL.